A single sample is the source of the 25 T cell receptor beta chains below, sequenced in a study of T cells in tumors after PD-1 blockade. Data came from immunoSEQ multiplex PCR; TCRdb stores just in-frame clones and leaves some out. The sample lists fewer than 5,000 clones, approximately 73% occurring once. Noted time point: first of two pre-therapy site-matched biopsies around 2 months apart. The source was tumor tissue, collected before anti-PD-1 treatment. The origin of the receptors is a human donor with basal cell carcinoma.

The rearrangement links TRBV19 to TRBJ1-1; D unresolved. This CDR3 comprises 16 residues. Germline V gives CDR1 LNHDA, CDR2 SQIVND (reference sequence). V lost 5 bases to trimming and J lost 0 bases, with 16 bases between them. CDR3 in amino acids: CASSPPDGPVNTEAFF. Written as DNA, the CDR3 is TGTGCCAGTAGTCCACCAGACGGTCCCGTGAACACTGAAGCTTTCTTT.

V is TRBV28 and J is TRBJ1-2, with D unclear. The V end was cut by 3 bases, the J end by 1 base, with 12 bases between. Germline V gene lookup returns CDR1 MDHEN and CDR2 SYDVKM. The CDR3 has 15 amino acids. The CDR3 bases are TGTGCCAGCAGTTTTGGCAGAAACCATAACTATGGCTACACCTTC. This codes for CASSFGRNHNYGYTF.

There are a few counts of this clone. The gene calls are TRBV4-1 and TRBJ2-1, with 7 bases aligning to TRBD2. V lost 7 bases and J lost 6; bases outside the gene matches: 12. Germline lookup yields CDR1 MGHRA and CDR2 YSYEKL. The CDR3 has 15 residues. This chain's CDR3 is CASTHSGATSNEQFF. CDR3 sequence (DNA): TGCGCCAGCACCCACAGCGGGGCAACAAGCAATGAGCAGTTCTTC.

Notes on this clone: Other DNA sequences in this specimen translate into the identical CDR3. The V and J genes are TRBV5-6 and TRBJ2-2; 11 nucleotides match TRBD2. This CDR3 spans 15 amino acids. Germline trimming cut 0 bases from V and 5 bases from J; bases unmatched to any gene: 0. Germline CDR1 reads SGHDT; CDR2 reads YYEEEE. The CDR3 region is CASSLGLAGTGELFF. The CDR3 DNA follows: TGTGCCAGCAGCTTGGGACTAGCGGGGACCGGGGAGCTGTTTTTT. Combining the CDR3 with reference TRBV5-6 and TRBJ2-2 gives the whole variable domain DAGVTQSPTHLIKTRGQQVTLRCSPKSGHDTVSWYQQALGQGPQFIFQYYEEEERQRGNFPDRFSGHQFPNYSSELNVNALLLGDSALYLCASSLGLAGTGELFFGEGSRLTVL.

The rearrangement links TRBV5-1 to TRBJ2-2; D unclear. The CDR3 is 12 residues long. V lost 5 bases and J lost 3, with 5 bases in between. Germline lookup yields CDR1 SGHRS and CDR2 YFSETQ. The CDR3 region has the DNA TGCGCCAGCAGGGACGACACCGGGGAGCTGTTTTTT. This encodes CASRDDTGELFF. The full variable domain, its missing parts supplied by reference TRBV5-1 and TRBJ2-2, is KAGVTQTPRYLIKTRGQQVTLSCSPISGHRSVSWYQQTPGQGLQFLFEYFSETQRNKGNFPGRFSGRQFSNSRSEMNVSTLELGDSALYLCASRDDTGELFFGEGSRLTVL.

A few counts support this clone. This chain connects TRBV5-4 to TRBJ2-5, with 7 bases matching TRBD1. Losses at the gene ends were 3 bases for V and 3 bases for J; bases not matched to a gene: 8. Looked up from germline, CDR1 is SGHNT and CDR2 is YYREEE (reference sequence). This CDR3 region has 15 residues. The CDR3 here is CASSSSSGTEETQYF. The CDR3 DNA reads TGTGCCAGCAGCTCAAGCTCCGGGACAGAAGAGACCCAGTACTTC.

The rearrangement joins TRBV14 to TRBJ2-5; 8 bases agree with TRBD2. Trimming cost V 6 bases and J 8 bases; bases outside gene matches: 32. The V gene's germline CDR1 is SGHDN and CDR2 FVKESK. This CDR3 spans 21 amino acids. In DNA form, the CDR3 reads TGTGCCAGCAGTAAAAGGCCCGGACTAGCTTACCAAGAGACCCAGGACGCTACCCAGTACTTC. It specifies CASSKRPGLAYQETQDATQYF.

Judged by abundance, this clone is medium-sized (0.01 to 0.1%). The rearrangement links TRBV27 to TRBJ1-1; weak D call: TRBD1 (5 bases). This CDR3 has 15 amino acids. In germline, CDR1 is MNHEY, CDR2 SMNVEV (reference sequence). Trimming shortened V by 3 bases and J by 1 base, and 12 bases separated the two germline ends. The CDR3 DNA reads TGTGCCAGCAGTTTTTTGGCCGACAGGAACACTGAAGCTTTCTTT. Translation gives CASSFLADRNTEAFF.

The rearrangement joins TRBV6-2 or TRBV6-3 to TRBJ2-3; D ambiguous. The V end lost 5 bases, the J end lost 3 bases, and 15 bases lay between the germline ends. This CDR3 is 15 amino acids long. Germline lookup yields CDR1 MNHEY and CDR2 SVGEGT. This CDR3 is CASSTNYYGTDTQYF. The CDR3 region has the DNA TGTGCCAGCAGTACGAACTACTACGGGACAGATACGCAGTATTTT.

The chain combines TRBV18 with TRBJ2-6, with a weak D call TRBD2 (7 bases). Trimming cost V 5 bases and J 1 base, with 15 bases left between them. The CDR3 extends over 17 amino acids. CDR1 and CDR2 from the germline V gene are KGHSH and LQKENI. The CDR3 nucleotides read TGTGCCAGCTCAGCGAGGGGGGGCAAATCTGGGGCCAACGTCCTGACTTTC. This gives the protein CASSARGGKSGANVLTF.

The rearrangement uses TRBV9 and TRBJ1-3; 9 nucleotides match TRBD1. The CDR3 sequence is 19 residues long. Unmatched junction bases numbered 17, after V lost 4 bases and J lost 3 bases. CDR1 and CDR2 from the germline V gene are SGDLS and YYNGEE. For the CDR3, the DNA is TGTGCCAGCAGCACTGAACCGGGACAGGGTCCTTTGGGTGGAAACACCATATATTTT. Protein product: CASSTEPGQGPLGGNTIYF.

The chain is built from TRBV7-2 and TRBJ2-2, with no clear D. Trimming cost V 3 bases and J 0 bases, with 5 bases left between them. Germline V gene data show CDR1 as SGHTA and CDR2 as FQGNSA. CDR3 length equals 14 residues. CDR3 coding DNA: TGTGCCAGCAGCTTTTCTTCGAACACCGGGGAGCTGTTTTTT. Encoded protein: CASSFSSNTGELFF.

This chain's CDR3 is CASSSVGGLTDTQYF. DNA for the CDR3: TGTGCCAGCAGTTCCGTCGGGGGTCTCACAGATACGCAGTATTTT. The chain uses TRBV6-5 and TRBJ2-3, with D possibly TRBD2 on 6 matching bases. Germline V gene data show CDR1 as MNHEY and CDR2 as SVGAGI. This CDR3 has 15 residues. Trimming pared 4 bases from V and 2 bases from J, leaving 13 bases between.

By share of the sample, this clone is medium-sized (0.01 to 0.1%). This chain links TRBV28 with TRBJ1-2; 7 bases are shared with TRBD1. The CDR3 spans 13 residues. CDR1 is MDHEN, CDR2 SYDVKM, per germline. Unmatched junction bases numbered 4, after V lost 5 bases and J lost 4 bases. The CDR3, as DNA: TGTGCCAGCAGTCAAGACAGGGTCTATGGCTACACCTTC. Translation gives CASSQDRVYGYTF.

The rearrangement uses TRBV20-1 and TRBJ1-2; D is perhaps TRBD1 (6 bases). There are 11 residues in the CDR3. Germline-derived CDR1 and CDR2 are DFQATT and SNEGSKA (reference sequence). DNA for the CDR3: TGCAGCCGCCGGGACAACAATGGCTACACCTTC. This encodes CSRRDNNGYTF.

This clone is termed large. The chain joins TRBV19 to TRBJ1-2; TRBD1 aligns across 8 bases. Germline trimming cut 5 bases from V and 1 base from J; bases unmatched to any gene: 3. Germline V gene lookup returns CDR1 LNHDA and CDR2 SQIVND (reference sequence). This CDR3 region has 14 residues. The CDR3 DNA follows: TGTGCCAGTAGTGTCGGACAGGGTAACTATGGCTACACCTTC. Amino acids: CASSVGQGNYGYTF.

The rearrangement links TRBV30 to TRBJ1-5; D remains unclear. Trimming left V 1 base short and J 0 bases short, with 1 base between. Germline V gene data show CDR1 as GTSNPN and CDR2 as SVGIG (reference sequence). The CDR3 is made up of 12 amino acids. The CDR3 DNA reads as TGTGCCTGGAGTGGTAGCAATCAGCCCCAGCATTTT. Its translation: CAWSGSNQPQHF.

The V gene is TRBV28, the J gene TRBJ1-2; D is ambiguous. V lost 2 bases and J lost 2, with 9 bases in between. This CDR3 contains 14 residues. CDR1 is MDHEN and CDR2 is SYDVKM in the germline V gene. The CDR3 coding sequence is TGTGCCAGCAGTTTAGCCGGGCCCAACTATGGCTACACCTTC. This encodes CASSLAGPNYGYTF.

V gene TRBV30 combines with J gene TRBJ1-3; D not resolved. V lost 2 bases to trimming and J lost 1 base, with 15 bases between them. CDR1 and CDR2 (germline): GTSNPN, SVGIG (reference sequence). The CDR3 loop spans 16 amino acids. This CDR3 reads CAWSKQAWGSGNTIYF. In DNA form, the CDR3 reads TGTGCCTGGAGTAAGCAGGCTTGGGGTTCTGGAAACACCATATATTTT.

The genes are TRBV6-5 and TRBJ2-1; a weak D match, TRBD1 (6 bases). V gave up 4 bases and J gave up 0 bases, with 13 bases separating them. The CDR3 loop spans 16 amino acids. Per germline, CDR1 MNHEY and CDR2 SVGAGI. CDR3 DNA sequence: TGTGCCAGCAGTTTGCTAACAGGGTTCTCCTACAATGAGCAGTTCTTC. This sequence encodes CASSLLTGFSYNEQFF.

V gene TRBV5-6 combines with J gene TRBJ1-3; D gene unclear. CDR1 and CDR2 (germline): SGHDT, YYEEEE. Deletions cut 1 base from V and 4 bases from J, with 9 bases between. This CDR3 spans 14 amino acids. CDR3 sequence reads: CASSLFETGNTIYF. CDR3 DNA: TGTGCCAGCAGCTTGTTTGAAACCGGAAACACCATATATTTT.

The gene calls are TRBV7-5 and TRBJ1-1; the table's D gene call, TRBD1, was not cross checked with the DNA. TRBV7-5 has pseudogene status. This CDR3 has 16 residues. This chain's CDR3 is CARSLADRGAGTEAFF. The DNA for the CDR3 is TGTGCCAGAAGCTTAGCTGACAGGGGGGCCGGCACTGAAGCTTTCTTT.

This clone was observed a single time. This chain uses TRBV6-5 with TRBJ1-4, with unresolved D. Deletions cut 2 bases from V and 5 bases from J, with 6 bases between. CDR3 length equals 13 residues. Germline lookup yields CDR1 MNHEY and CDR2 SVGAGI. The CDR3 DNA is TGTGCCAGCAGTTACGAGATAAATGAAAAACTGTTTTTT. Amino acid sequence: CASSYEINEKLFF.

The rearrangement links TRBV12-3 or TRBV12-4 to TRBJ1-1; 8 positions agree with TRBD1. The CDR3 runs 13 residues. The junction had 7 bases not matched to a gene; V was cut back by 7 bases and J by 6 bases. The CDR3 nucleotides are TGTGCCAGCACCCTTACAGGGGGGGCTGAAGCTTTCTTT. Protein: CASTLTGGAEAFF.

CDR3 in DNA: TGTGCCAGCAGGTCGGGGGGCTCCTACAATGAGCAGTTCTTC. It is translated as CASRSGGSYNEQFF. This chain links TRBV7-2 with TRBJ2-1; 7 nucleotides match TRBD2. V trimming: 6 bases; J trimming: 0 bases; junction bases outside the gene matches: 2. CDR3 length: 14 residues. Germline V gene lookup returns CDR1 SGHTA and CDR2 FQGNSA.